This T cell receptor beta chain is drawn from a study of T cell repertoires in cytomegalovirus infection. General study findings and limits: Cumulative public TCR beta family frequency identified CMV carriers with the relevant HLA. In two of eight donors, the top clonotype was HLA-C-restricted CMV-specific.

Germline loops: CDR1 MNHEY, CDR2 SVGAGI. Trimming removed 10 bases from V and 0 bases from J, with 10 bases in between. CDR3 length: 13 residues. MiXCR, applied by TCRdb to the reads, yields one record per CDR3 protein. There are tens of thousands of distinct CDR3 sequences in the sample; more than 3.5% occur only once, and approximately 4.3% lies in the top ten. This clonotype was recorded many times. Antigen: not known. The rearrangement joins TRBV6-5 to TRBJ1-3; perhaps TRBD1 as D (6 bases). Sequencing was done on a sample of PBMCs. This sequence originates from a human donor in good health (CMV status not recorded). Some clones in this sample may be carry-over from other donors' samples. The DNA for the CDR3 is TGTGCCACCGGGGGCAACTCTGGAAACACCATATATTTT. It codes for CATGGNSGNTIYF.